This TCR beta chain is from a study of CD8+ T cells in alopecia areata. Study results and caveats: During tofacitinib treatment, many expanded lesional clones remained in scalp and blood.

Treatment described: oral pan-JAK inhibitor, 5-10 mg twice daily. Using a FACSAria, the CD4+ and CD8+ T cells were sorted from the PBMCs. RNA was isolated and reverse transcribed to cDNA, the sequencing template. The protocol was immunoSEQ multiplex PCR, while the TCRdb copy is restricted to in-frame clones and leaves out a portion. The sample has 120,000 or so clones; about 61% are singletons. As to this clone: Its antigen is unknown.

This CDR3 has 15 amino acids. Germline lookup yields CDR1 MNHEY and CDR2 SVGAGI. The J segment lost 9 bases and the V segment lost 5 bases, leaving 10 bases of the junction unmatched. This TCR came from a human donor with alopecia areata. Material: CD8+ T cells sorted from blood, obtained at week 4, from a patient treated with tofacitinib. This chain joins TRBV6-5 and TRBJ1-5, with 10 bases matching TRBD1. The CDR3, as DNA: TGTGCCAGCAGTCAGACAGGGGGCTCCGGTCGGCCCCAGCATTTT. The encoded protein is CASSQTGGSGRPQHF.